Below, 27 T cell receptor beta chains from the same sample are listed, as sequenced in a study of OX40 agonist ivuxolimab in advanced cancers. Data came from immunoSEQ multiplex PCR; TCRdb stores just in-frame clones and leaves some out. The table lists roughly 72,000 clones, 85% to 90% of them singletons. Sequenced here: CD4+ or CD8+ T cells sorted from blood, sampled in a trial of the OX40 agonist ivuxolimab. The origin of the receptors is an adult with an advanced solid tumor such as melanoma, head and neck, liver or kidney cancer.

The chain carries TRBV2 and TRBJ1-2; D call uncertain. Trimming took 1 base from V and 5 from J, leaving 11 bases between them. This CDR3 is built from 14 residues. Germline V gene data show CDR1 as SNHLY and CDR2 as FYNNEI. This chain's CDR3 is CASSEGPSVYGYTF. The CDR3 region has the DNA TGTGCCAGCAGTGAAGGCCCCTCAGTATATGGCTACACCTTC.

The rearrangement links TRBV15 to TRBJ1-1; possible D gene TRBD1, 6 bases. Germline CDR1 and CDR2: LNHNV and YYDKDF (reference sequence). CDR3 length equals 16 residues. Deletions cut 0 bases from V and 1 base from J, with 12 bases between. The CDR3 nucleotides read TGTGCCACCAGCAGAGACGGGACACTTAGGAACACTGAAGCTTTCTTT. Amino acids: CATSRDGTLRNTEAFF.

The CDR3 region has the DNA TGTGCCAGCAGCCCTCGGGACAGGGTAGTAGGCGCTTTCTTT. It translates to CASSPRDRVVGAFF. The chain carries TRBV7-9 and TRBJ1-1; 9 bases fit TRBD1. CDR1 SEHNR and CDR2 FQNEAQ come from the germline V gene (reference sequence). The CDR3 length is 14 residues. V lost 5 bases, J lost 11 bases, and 12 bases stayed unmatched. Combining the CDR3 with reference TRBV7-9 and TRBJ1-1 gives the whole variable domain DTGVSQNPRHKITKRGQNVTFRCDPISEHNRLYWYRQTLGQGPEFLTYFQNEAQLEKSRLLSDRFSAERPKGSFSTLEIQRTEQGDSAMYLCASSPRDRVVGAFFGQGTRLTVV.

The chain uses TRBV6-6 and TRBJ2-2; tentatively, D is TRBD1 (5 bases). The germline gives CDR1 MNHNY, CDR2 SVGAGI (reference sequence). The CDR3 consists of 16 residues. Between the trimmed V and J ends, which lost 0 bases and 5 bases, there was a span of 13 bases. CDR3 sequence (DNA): TGTGCCAGCAGTTACTCCCAACGACAGCCGACCGGGGAGCTGTTTTTT. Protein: CASSYSQRQPTGELFF.

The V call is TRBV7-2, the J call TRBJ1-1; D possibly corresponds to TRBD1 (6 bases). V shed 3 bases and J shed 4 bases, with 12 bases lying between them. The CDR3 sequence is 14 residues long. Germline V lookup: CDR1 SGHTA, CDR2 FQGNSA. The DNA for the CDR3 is TGTGCCAGCAGCTTGGGGGCGAGGGGCACTGAAGCTTTCTTT. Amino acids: CASSLGARGTEAFF.

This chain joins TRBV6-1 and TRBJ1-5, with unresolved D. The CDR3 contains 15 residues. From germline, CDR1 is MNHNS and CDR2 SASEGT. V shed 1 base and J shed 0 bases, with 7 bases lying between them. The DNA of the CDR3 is TGTGCCAGCAGTGAAGACCCATATAGCAATCAGCCCCAGCATTTT. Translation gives CASSEDPYSNQPQHF.

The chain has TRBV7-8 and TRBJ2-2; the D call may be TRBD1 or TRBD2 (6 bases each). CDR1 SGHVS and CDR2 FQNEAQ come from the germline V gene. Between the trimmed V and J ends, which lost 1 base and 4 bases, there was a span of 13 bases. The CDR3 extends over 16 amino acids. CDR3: CASSLVGGRVTGELFF. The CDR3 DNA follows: TGTGCCAGCAGCTTAGTAGGGGGGCGGGTCACCGGGGAGCTGTTTTTT.

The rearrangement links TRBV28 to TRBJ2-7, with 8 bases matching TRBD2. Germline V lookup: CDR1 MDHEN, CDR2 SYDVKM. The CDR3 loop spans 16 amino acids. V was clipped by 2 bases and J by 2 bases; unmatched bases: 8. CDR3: CASSLLGPGGTYEQYF. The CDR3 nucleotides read TGTGCCAGCAGTTTACTAGGTCCGGGGGGGACCTACGAGCAGTACTTC.

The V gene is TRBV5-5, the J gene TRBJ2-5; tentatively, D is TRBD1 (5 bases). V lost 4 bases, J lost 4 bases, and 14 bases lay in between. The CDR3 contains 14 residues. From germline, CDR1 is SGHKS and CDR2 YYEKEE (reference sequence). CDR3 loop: CASSPGHLGETQYF. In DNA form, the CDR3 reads TGTGCCAGCAGCCCTGGACACCTTGGAGAGACCCAGTACTTC.

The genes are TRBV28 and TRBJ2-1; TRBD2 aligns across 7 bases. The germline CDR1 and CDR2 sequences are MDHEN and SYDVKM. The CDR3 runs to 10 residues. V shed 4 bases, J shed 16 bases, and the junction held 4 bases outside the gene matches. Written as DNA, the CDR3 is TGTGCCAGCAGTTATCGGGGGGTCTTCTTC. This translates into CASSYRGVFF.

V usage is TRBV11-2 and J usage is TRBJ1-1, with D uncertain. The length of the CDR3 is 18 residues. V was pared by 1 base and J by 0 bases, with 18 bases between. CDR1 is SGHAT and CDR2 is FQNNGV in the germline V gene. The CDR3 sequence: CASSLAPRLRLMNTEAFF. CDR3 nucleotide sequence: TGTGCCAGCAGCTTAGCGCCGAGACTTCGGCTCATGAACACTGAAGCTTTCTTT.

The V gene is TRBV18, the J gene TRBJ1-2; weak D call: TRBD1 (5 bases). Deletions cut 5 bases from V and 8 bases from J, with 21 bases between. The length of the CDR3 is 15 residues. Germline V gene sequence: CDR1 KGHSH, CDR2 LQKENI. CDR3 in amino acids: CASSEGLFQAGGYTF. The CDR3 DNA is TGTGCCAGCTCAGAGGGACTTTTTCAAGCGGGAGGCTACACCTTC.

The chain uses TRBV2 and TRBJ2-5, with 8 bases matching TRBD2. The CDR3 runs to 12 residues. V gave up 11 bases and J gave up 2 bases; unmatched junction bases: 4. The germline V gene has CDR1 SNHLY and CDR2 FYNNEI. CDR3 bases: TGTGCCTCGCGGGGGGATCAAGAGACCCAGTACTTC. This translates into CASRGDQETQYF.

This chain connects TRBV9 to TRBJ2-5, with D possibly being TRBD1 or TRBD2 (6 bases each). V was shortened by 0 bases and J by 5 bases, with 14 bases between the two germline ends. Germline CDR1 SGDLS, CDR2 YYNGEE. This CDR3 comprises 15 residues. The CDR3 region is CASSVELAGVETQYF. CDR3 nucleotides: TGTGCCAGCAGCGTAGAACTAGCAGGGGTGGAGACCCAGTACTTC.

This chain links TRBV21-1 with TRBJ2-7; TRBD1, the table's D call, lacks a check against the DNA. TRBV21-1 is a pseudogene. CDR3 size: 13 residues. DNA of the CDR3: TGTGCCAGCAGCTCACAGGACTCCTACGAGCAGTACTTC. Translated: CASSSQDSYEQYF.

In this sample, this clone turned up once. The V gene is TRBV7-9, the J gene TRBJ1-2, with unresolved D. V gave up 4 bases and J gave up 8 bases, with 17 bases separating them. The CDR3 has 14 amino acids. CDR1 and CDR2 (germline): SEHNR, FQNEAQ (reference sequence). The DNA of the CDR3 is TGTGCCAGCAGCTCGTGGGAGGGAGCGAGAGGCTACACCTTC. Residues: CASSSWEGARGYTF.

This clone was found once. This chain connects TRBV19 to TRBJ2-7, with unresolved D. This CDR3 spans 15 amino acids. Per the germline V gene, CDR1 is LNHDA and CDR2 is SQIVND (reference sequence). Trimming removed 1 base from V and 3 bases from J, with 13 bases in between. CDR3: CASSIGRERGYEQYF. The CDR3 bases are TGTGCCAGTAGTATAGGTAGGGAACGCGGCTACGAGCAGTACTTC.

Written as DNA, the CDR3 is TGTGCCAGCAGCGTCTCAGGGGATAGCAATCAGCCCCAGCATTTT. Translation gives CASSVSGDSNQPQHF. V and J are TRBV9 and TRBJ1-5; D possibly corresponds to TRBD1 (6 bases). The CDR3 loop spans 15 amino acids. V lost 2 bases and J 0 bases, leaving 9 bases between the germline ends. Germline V gene sequence: CDR1 SGDLS, CDR2 YYNGEE.

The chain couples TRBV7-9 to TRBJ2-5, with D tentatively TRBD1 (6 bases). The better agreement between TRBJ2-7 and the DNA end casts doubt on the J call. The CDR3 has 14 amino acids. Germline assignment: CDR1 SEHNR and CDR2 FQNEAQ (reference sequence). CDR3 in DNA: TGTGCCAGCAGCTTCGGGCTAGGGGGCTACGAGCAGTACTTC. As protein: CASSFGLGGYEQYF.

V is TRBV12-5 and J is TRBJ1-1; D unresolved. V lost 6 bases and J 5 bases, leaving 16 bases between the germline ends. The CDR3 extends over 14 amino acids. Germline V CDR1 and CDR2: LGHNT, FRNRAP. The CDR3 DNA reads TGTGCTAGTGGATTAACATCTCTAAGGACTGAAGCTTTCTTT. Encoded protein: CASGLTSLRTEAFF. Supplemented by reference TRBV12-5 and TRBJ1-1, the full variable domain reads DARVTQTPRHKVTEMGQEVTMRCQPILGHNTVFWYRQTMMQGLELLAYFRNRAPLDDSGMPKDRFSAEMPDATLATLKIQPSEPRDSAVYFCASGLTSLRTEAFFGQGTRLTVV.

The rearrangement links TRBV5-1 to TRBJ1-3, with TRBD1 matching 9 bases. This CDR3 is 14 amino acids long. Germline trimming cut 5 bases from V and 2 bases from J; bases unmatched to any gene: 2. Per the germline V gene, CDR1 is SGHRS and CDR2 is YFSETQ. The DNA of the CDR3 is TGCGCCAGCAGTAGGACAGGGGCTGGAAACACCATATATTTT. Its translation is CASSRTGAGNTIYF.

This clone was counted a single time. The CDR3 is CASSSSGTSGYNEQFF. CDR3 sequence (DNA): TGTGCCAGCAGCTCCTCCGGGACTAGCGGATACAATGAGCAGTTCTTC. The rearrangement joins TRBV13 to TRBJ2-1; 11 positions match TRBD2. The CDR3 has 16 residues. After removal of 4 bases from V and 4 bases from J, the junction contained 6 bases not matched to a gene. CDR1 and CDR2 (germline): PRHDT, FYEKMQ (reference sequence). Combining the CDR3 with reference TRBV13 and TRBJ2-1 gives the whole variable domain AAGVIQSPRHLIKEKRETATLKCYPIPRHDTVYWYQQGPGQDPQFLISFYEKMQSDKGSIPDRFSAQQFSDYHSELNMSSLELGDSALYFCASSSSGTSGYNEQFFGPGTRLTVL.

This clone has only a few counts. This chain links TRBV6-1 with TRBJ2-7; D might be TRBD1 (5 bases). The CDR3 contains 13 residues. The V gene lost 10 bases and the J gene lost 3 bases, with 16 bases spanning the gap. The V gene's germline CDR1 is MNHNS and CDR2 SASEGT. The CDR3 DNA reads TGTGCCACCCAGCCCCCGACAGTCTACGAGCAGTACTTC. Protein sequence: CATQPPTVYEQYF.

CDR3 loop: CASRGVAGSLEQYF. CDR3 coding DNA: TGCGCCAGCAGGGGGGTAGCGGGGTCCCTCGAGCAGTACTTC. The J gene is TRBJ2-7, the V gene TRBV5-1, with TRBD2 matching 8 bases. V dropped 5 bases and J dropped 6; count of bases not matched to a gene: 10. Germline values: CDR1 SGHRS, CDR2 YFSETQ. The CDR3 extends over 14 amino acids.

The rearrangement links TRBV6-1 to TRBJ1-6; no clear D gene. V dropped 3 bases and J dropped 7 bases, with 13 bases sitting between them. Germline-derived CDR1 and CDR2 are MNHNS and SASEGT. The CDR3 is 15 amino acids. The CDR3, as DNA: TGTGCCAGCAGTGAGACCTTTTCCAGGAATTCACCCCTCCACTTT. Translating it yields CASSETFSRNSPLHF.

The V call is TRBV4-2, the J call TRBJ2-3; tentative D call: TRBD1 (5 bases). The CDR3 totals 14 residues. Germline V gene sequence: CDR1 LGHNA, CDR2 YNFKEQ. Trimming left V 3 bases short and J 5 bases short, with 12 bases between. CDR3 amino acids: CASSQKGREDTQYF. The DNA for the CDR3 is TGTGCCAGCAGCCAGAAGGGCAGGGAAGATACGCAGTATTTT.

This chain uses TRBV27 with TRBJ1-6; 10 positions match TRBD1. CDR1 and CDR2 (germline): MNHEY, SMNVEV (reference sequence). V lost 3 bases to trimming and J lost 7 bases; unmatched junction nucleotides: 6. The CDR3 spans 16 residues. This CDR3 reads CASSLMGQGLNSPLHF. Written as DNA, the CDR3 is TGTGCCAGCAGTTTGATGGGACAGGGGTTGAATTCACCCCTCCACTTT.